A selection of T cell receptor beta chains follows, all from one sample in a study of PD-1 blockade in mismatch repair-deficient tumors. The repertoire was sequenced with immunoSEQ multiplex PCR; TCRdb's copy has only in-frame clones and lacks some. The table lists roughly 79,000 clones, around 80% of them singletons, with around 5.5% in the top ten. The sample in question was peripheral blood, obtained 44 weeks after starting pembrolizumab. These receptors were taken from an adult with mismatch repair-deficient cancer. Each CDR3 is given with its conserved first and last residue. The D gene is left open where the match is weak. Where a row states a size, it is once, few, many or the class of an expanded clone; other rows omit it.

TRBV7-9	TRBJ1-1	NA	TRBD1	TGTGCCAGCAGGCGAGTACAGGGGACTGAAGCTTTCTTT	CASRRVQGTEAFF
TRBV6-5	TRBJ1-2	NA	NA	TGTGCCAGCAGTGAAGGACACCTTTATGGCTACACCTTC	CASSEGHLYGYTF
TRBV7-8	TRBJ2-1	NA	TRBD2	TGTGCCAGCAGCTTAGACGGGAGGACGAACCCCACCTACAATGAGCAGTTCTTC	CASSLDGRTNPTYNEQFF
TRBV18	TRBJ2-7	NA	NA	TGTGCCAGCTCACCGGGCATGGCCTACGAGCAGTACTTC	CASSPGMAYEQYF
TRBV11-3	TRBJ1-4	NA	NA	TGTGCCAGCAGCCCGACCCGTGAAAAACTGTTTTTT	CASSPTREKLFF
TRBV4-3	TRBJ1-2	few	NA	TGCGCCAGCAGCCAACATGCTATGGGTGGCTACACCTTC	CASSQHAMGGYTF
TRBV7-2	TRBJ2-2	NA	NA	TGTGCCAGCAGACGGGACACCACCGGGGAGCTGTTTTTT	CASRRDTTGELFF
TRBV9	TRBJ1-4	NA	NA	TGTGCCAGCAGCGTAGATCAGGGTCGAGGTGAAAAACTGTTTTTT	CASSVDQGRGEKLFF
TRBV7-2	TRBJ1-5	NA	TRBD1	TGTGCCAGCAGCCTAGGACAGGGGGGATTCAATCAGCCCCAGCATTTT	CASSLGQGGFNQPQHF
TRBV7-2	TRBJ2-7	few	NA	TGTGCCAGCAGCTTAGTACAGGGATCCTACGAGCAGTACTTC	CASSLVQGSYEQYF
TRBV2	TRBJ1-3	NA	TRBD1	TGTGCCAGCAGGGGACAGGGGTTAGTCACTGGAAACACCATATATTTT	CASRGQGLVTGNTIYF
TRBV5-1	TRBJ2-1	NA	NA	TGCGCCAGCAGCCTACAGTCTAGTGAGCAGTTCTTC	CASSLQSSEQFF
TRBV6-6	TRBJ2-1	NA	NA	TGTGCCAGCAGTTTAGGACGTCTCCGGGGTGAGCAGTTCTTC	CASSLGRLRGEQFF
TRBV11-3	TRBJ2-7	NA	NA	TGTGCCAGCAGACCCGGCGGAGGATACGAGCAGTACTTC	CASRPGGGYEQYF
TRBV9	TRBJ2-2	NA	TRBD1	TGTGCCAGCAGCGTAGCCCGGGACAGGGCGGGCACCGGGGAGCTGTTTTTT	CASSVARDRAGTGELFF
TRBV7-3	TRBJ2-1	NA	TRBD1	TGTGCCAGCAGCTTAACGGGACAGGGCATCAATGAGCAGTTCTTC	CASSLTGQGINEQFF
TRBV19	TRBJ1-3	NA	NA	TGTGCCAGTAGTTTCAGGGATCCTGGAAACACCATATATTTT	CASSFRDPGNTIYF
TRBV4-1	TRBJ2-3	NA	NA	TGCGCCAGCAGCCCTCAAACCGGGACAGATACGCAGTATTTT	CASSPQTGTDTQYF
TRBV7-2	TRBJ1-4	NA	NA	TGTGCCAGCAGTGGGTCCTCAACTAATGAAAAACTGTTTTTT	CASSGSSTNEKLFF
TRBV7-9	TRBJ2-1	NA	NA	TGTGCCAGCAGCGAAGGACTAAACTCCTACAATGAGCAGTTCTTC	CASSEGLNSYNEQFF
TRBV7-9	TRBJ2-7	NA	TRBD1	TGTGCCAGCAGCTTAAGTGGACAGGGAGGCTACGAGCAGTACTTC	CASSLSGQGGYEQYF
TRBV5-1	TRBJ2-3	NA	NA	TGCGCCAGCAGCCCCGTATCCCAGGCCACAGATACGCAGTATTTT	CASSPVSQATDTQYF
TRBV18	TRBJ1-1	NA	NA	TGTGCCAGCTCCCGGACCCAGCCGAACACTGAAGCTTTCTTT	CASSRTQPNTEAFF
TRBV19	TRBJ1-1	NA	NA	TGTGCCAGTAAAGAAGGAGGGGAGGGCACTGAAGCTTTCTTT	CASKEGGEGTEAFF
TRBV6-1	TRBJ2-7	once	TRBD1	TGTGCCAGCAGTGATGTAGGGACAGGACCCTACGAGCAGTACTTC	CASSDVGTGPYEQYF
TRBV19	TRBJ1-1	NA	NA	TGTGCCAGTAGTATAGATCGGGACACTGAAGCTTTCTTT	CASSIDRDTEAFF
TRBV5-4	TRBJ2-7	few	TRBD1	TGTGCCAGCAGCTTGCCGGCAGGGGGCAGGTACGAGCAGTACTTC	CASSLPAGGRYEQYF
TRBV5-1	TRBJ2-1	once	NA	TGCGCCAGCAGCTCGGCCAGTAGCTCCTACAATGAGCAGTTCTTC	CASSSASSSYNEQFF
TRBV7-6	TRBJ2-7	NA	TRBD2	TGTGCCAGCAGCTCTCCCCCTATAGCGGGAGTCTACGAGCAGTACTTC	CASSSPPIAGVYEQYF
TRBV7-6	TRBJ2-5	NA	NA	TGTGCCAGCAGCCCCGACGAAGATGGGACCCAGTACTTC	CASSPDEDGTQYF
TRBV15	TRBJ1-2	NA	NA	TGTGCCACCAGCAGAGATCGACGGGTGGGAGGCTACACCTTC	CATSRDRRVGGYTF
TRBV18	TRBJ1-1	NA	NA	TGTGCCAGCTCACCAGGGGGTTGGGCTGAAGCTTTCTTT	CASSPGGWAEAFF
TRBV15	TRBJ1-1	NA	NA	TGTGCCACCAGCAGTCTAAGCTGGGGCACTGAAGCTTTCTTT	CATSSLSWGTEAFF
TRBV11-2	TRBJ1-5	NA	NA	TGTGCCAGCAGCTTCGGACAGAATAGCAATCAGCCCCAGCATTTT	CASSFGQNSNQPQHF
TRBV7-3	TRBJ2-2	NA	NA	TGTGCCAGCAGCTTACACGGGGCCACCGGGGAGCTGTTTTTT	CASSLHGATGELFF
TRBV5-1	TRBJ1-1	NA	NA	TGCGCCAGCAGCTTGGCTCAGGGCACTGAAGCTTTCTTT	CASSLAQGTEAFF
TRBV5-1	TRBJ2-7	NA	TRBD1	TGCGCCAGCAGCCCGGGACAGGTCCCTTCCGAGCAGTACTTC	CASSPGQVPSEQYF
TRBV27	TRBJ1-3	NA	NA	TGTGCCAGCGGCATCTCTGGAAACACCATATATTTT	CASGISGNTIYF
TRBV6-5	TRBJ1-3	NA	TRBD1	TGTGCCAGCAGACCGACAGGGGACGGAAACACCATATATTTT	CASRPTGDGNTIYF
TRBV19	TRBJ2-2	few	NA	TGTGCCAGTAATCGGGATTCGAACACCGGGGAGCTGTTTTTT	CASNRDSNTGELFF
TRBV11-3	TRBJ2-5	NA	TRBD2	TGTGCCAGCACCCCGGCGGGGGAAGAGACCCAGTACTTC	CASTPAGEETQYF
TRBV18	TRBJ2-7	NA	TRBD2	TGTGCCAGCTCACCTTCGACTAGCGGGAATTCCTACGAGCAGTACTTC	CASSPSTSGNSYEQYF
TRBV9	TRBJ1-1	once	NA	TGTGCCAGCAGCGTAGTCCGGGAGGTGAACACTGAAGCTTTCTTT	CASSVVREVNTEAFF
TRBV4-3	TRBJ1-1	NA	TRBD1	TGCGCCAGCAGCCAAGTTGACAGGGGGCTAGCTTTCTTT	CASSQVDRGLAFF
TRBV9	TRBJ2-3	NA	NA	TGTGCCAGCAGCGTACAGCCTCTCACAGATACGCAGTATTTT	CASSVQPLTDTQYF
TRBV27	TRBJ2-1	NA	TRBD2	TGTGCCAGCAGAGAGGGGCAGGGCGGGAGAAGTAATGAGCAGTTCTTC	CASREGQGGRSNEQFF
TRBV5-4	TRBJ2-5	NA	NA	TGTGCCAGCAGCTCGGGGACGGTACAAGAGACCCAGTACTTC	CASSSGTVQETQYF
TRBV19	TRBJ1-2	NA	NA	TGTGCCAGTAGCTTCCTGCAGGCGGTTAACTATGGCTACACCTTC	CASSFLQAVNYGYTF
TRBV19	TRBJ1-1	NA	NA	TGTGCCAGTAGTATTCCGACACTTACGAACACTGAAGCTTTCTTT	CASSIPTLTNTEAFF
TRBV30	TRBJ1-3	NA	NA	TGTGCCTGGAGTGTACGAGGTGGCTCTGGAAACACCATATATTTT	CAWSVRGGSGNTIYF
TRBV9	TRBJ2-6	NA	NA	TGTGCCAGCAGCGTAGTTAGAGGTCCTGGGGCCAACGTCCTGACTTTC	CASSVVRGPGANVLTF
TRBV11-2	TRBJ2-7	NA	TRBD2	TGTGCCAGCAGCCGCGGGACTAGCGGGAGACTCGAGCAGTACTTC	CASSRGTSGRLEQYF
TRBV5-4	TRBJ2-2	NA	NA	TGTGCCAGCAGCTTGGGTCAGGGTGGGAACACCGGGGAGCTGTTTTTT	CASSLGQGGNTGELFF
TRBV6-1	TRBJ2-7	NA	NA	TGTGCCAGCAGTGACAGGGGCCCCTACGAGCAGTACTTC	CASSDRGPYEQYF